Below, 19 T cell receptor beta chains from the same sample are listed, as sequenced in a study of T cells in Graves' hyperthyroidism and ophthalmopathy. From RNA transcripts, TCR beta CDR3 regions were amplified. Primed by the HTBI set, a first-round RT-PCR was run on the TCR CDR3. MiXCR, applied by TCRdb to the multiplex PCR reads, yields one record per CDR3 protein. The sample gives fewer than 400,000 distinct CDR3 sequences, around 25% of which show up once; over 70% is in the top ten. The sample was blood. These receptors originate from a man aged 45-65 years with Graves' hyperthyroidism.

V is TRBV7-2 and J is TRBJ2-5, with D perhaps matching TRBD2 (5 bases). The CDR3 extends over 12 amino acids. The germline V and J ends were trimmed by 4 bases and 7 bases, with 10 bases remaining between them. The germline CDR1 and CDR2 sequences are SGHTA and FQGNSA. CDR3 sequence (DNA): TGTGCCAGCAGCTCCCCAGGACTGACCCAGTACTTC. Translating it yields CASSSPGLTQYF.

In its sample, this clonotype was seen many times. The genes are TRBV29-1 and TRBJ1-1; 8 bases agree with TRBD1. CDR1 and CDR2 (germline): SQVTM, ANQGSEA. There are 13 residues in the CDR3. With V trimmed by 6 bases and J by 6 bases, 9 bases remained unmatched. This chain's CDR3 is CSVRGQGSAEAFF. The DNA for the CDR3 is TGCAGCGTCAGAGGACAGGGCAGCGCTGAAGCTTTCTTT.

The rearrangement joins TRBV5-1 to TRBJ2-5; tentatively, D is TRBD1 or TRBD2 (5 bases each). The germline CDR1 and CDR2 sequences are SGHRS and YFSETQ. The CDR3 loop spans 14 amino acids. V shed 8 bases and J shed 1 base, with 15 bases lying between them. The CDR3 protein is CASTLSGTQETQYF. The CDR3 DNA reads as TGCGCCAGTACCCTCTCGGGGACCCAAGAGACCCAGTACTTC.

This clonotype was counted a few times. The chain combines TRBV13 with TRBJ2-5; D is possibly TRBD1 (6 bases). CDR1 is PRHDT and CDR2 is FYEKMQ in the germline V gene (reference sequence). The CDR3 is 13 residues long. V lost 3 bases, J lost 5 bases, and 10 bases lay in between. The CDR3 bases are TGTGCCAGCAGCTTTAAGAGGGGGGAGACCCAGTACTTC. Protein product: CASSFKRGETQYF.

This clonotype was seen a few times. The V call is TRBV12-5, the J call TRBJ2-7; 8 bases map to TRBD1. Trimming removed 9 bases from V and 4 bases from J; junction bases left unmatched: 5. The CDR3 has 12 residues. Germline V gene data show CDR1 as LGHNT and CDR2 as FRNRAP. The CDR3 nucleotides are TGTGCTAGCCGGGACAGGAGGTACGAGCAGTACTTC. Protein: CASRDRRYEQYF. Filled out from reference TRBV12-5 and TRBJ2-7, the complete variable domain reads DARVTQTPRHKVTEMGQEVTMRCQPILGHNTVFWYRQTMMQGLELLAYFRNRAPLDDSGMPKDRFSAEMPDATLATLKIQPSEPRDSAVYFCASRDRRYEQYFGPGTRLTVT.

This clonotype showed up just a few times. This chain links TRBV27 with TRBJ1-1; D ambiguous. Trimming left V 2 bases short and J 0 bases short, with 13 bases between. The CDR3 loop spans 16 amino acids. Germline V lookup: CDR1 MNHEY, CDR2 SMNVEV (reference sequence). As DNA, the CDR3 is TGTGCCAGCAGTTTAAGGGTCGGGCAGGTGAACACTGAAGCTTTCTTT. It encodes CASSLRVGQVNTEAFF.

In its sample, this clonotype was seen many times. CDR3 sequence: CASSLGGHDYEQYF. CDR3 nucleotide sequence: TGTGCCAGCAGCTTAGGGGGGCATGACTACGAGCAGTACTTC. V gene TRBV11-2 combines with J gene TRBJ2-7; a possible D gene is TRBD1 (6 bases). Trimming pared 1 base from V and 3 bases from J, leaving 10 bases between. This CDR3 is built from 14 residues. In germline, CDR1 is SGHAT, CDR2 FQNNGV.

The table lists this clonotype with many counts. This rearrangement joins TRBV20-1 to TRBJ1-1; D uncertain. Trimming cost V 3 bases and J 1 base, with 6 bases left between them. The V gene's germline CDR1 is DFQATT and CDR2 SNEGSKA (reference sequence). The CDR3 is 12 amino acids. The CDR3 nucleotides read TGCAGTGCTAGTTACCAGAACACTGAAGCTTTCTTT. Its translation is CSASYQNTEAFF.

This chain joins TRBV4-1 and TRBJ2-5, with TRBD2 matching over 12 bases. Unmatched junction bases numbered 8, after V lost 4 bases and J lost 2 bases. Looked up from germline, CDR1 is MGHRA and CDR2 is YSYEKL. This CDR3 is built from 17 residues. The CDR3 sequence is CASSPSPGLAGQETQYF. The CDR3 DNA sequence: TGCGCCAGCAGCCCCAGCCCCGGACTAGCGGGACAAGAGACCCAGTACTTC.

The rearrangement links TRBV9 to TRBJ2-1, with D hard to call. The CDR3 is 13 amino acids. From germline, CDR1 is SGDLS and CDR2 YYNGEE. V gave up 0 bases and J gave up 9 bases, with 10 bases separating them. CDR3 protein: CASSVDLSGEQFF. The CDR3, as DNA: TGTGCCAGCAGCGTAGATTTGTCTGGTGAGCAGTTCTTC.

The gene calls are TRBV10-3 and TRBJ2-3; possible D gene TRBD1, 6 bases. Germline loops: CDR1 ENHRY, CDR2 SYGVKD. Trimming took 3 bases from V and 2 from J, leaving 15 bases between them. The CDR3 length is 16 residues. The CDR3 sequence is CAISDNSRGFTDTQYF. CDR3 nucleotides: TGTGCCATCAGTGACAATTCCAGGGGCTTCACAGATACGCAGTATTTT.

J is TRBJ2-7 and V is TRBV29-1, with TRBD2 matching 11 bases. CDR1 and CDR2 from the germline V gene are SQVTM and ANQGSEA. CDR3 length: 14 residues. V lost 3 bases to trimming and J lost 4 bases; unmatched junction nucleotides: 5. The CDR3 reads CSVELAGGRYEQYF. CDR3 nucleotides: TGCAGCGTTGAGCTAGCGGGAGGAAGGTACGAGCAGTACTTC.

In its sample, this clonotype was seen a few times. The chain combines TRBV20-1 with TRBJ1-5; 11 bases line up with TRBD1. The CDR3 has 13 residues. Germline trimming cut 5 bases from V and 9 bases from J; bases unmatched to any gene: 6. Germline assignment: CDR1 DFQATT and CDR2 SNEGSKA (reference sequence). The CDR3: CSASGQGAGPQHF. Written as DNA, the CDR3 is TGCAGTGCTTCTGGACAGGGGGCAGGGCCCCAGCATTTT.

The rearrangement uses TRBV20-1 and TRBJ2-5; no firm D call. This CDR3 is built from 14 residues. Trimming stripped 3 bases from V and 1 base from J, with 12 bases between. The germline V gene has CDR1 DFQATT and CDR2 SNEGSKA (reference sequence). In DNA form, the CDR3 reads TGCAGTGCTAGGGTCTCGGCTGCCCAAGAGACCCAGTACTTC. It translates to CSARVSAAQETQYF.

The sample holds a few counts of this clonotype. This chain uses TRBV5-1 with TRBJ2-3; 8 bases fit TRBD2. Per the germline V gene, CDR1 is SGHRS and CDR2 is YFSETQ. The J segment lost 1 base and the V segment lost 4 bases, leaving 5 bases of the junction unmatched. The CDR3 extends over 15 amino acids. This chain's CDR3 is CASSAGLVGTDTQYF. The DNA of the CDR3 is TGCGCCAGCAGCGCGGGACTAGTCGGCACAGATACGCAGTATTTT.

The rearrangement links TRBV5-1 to TRBJ2-3; 7 bases are a match to TRBD1. Per germline, CDR1 SGHRS and CDR2 YFSETQ. Trimming cost V 3 bases and J 2 bases; bases outside gene matches: 9. The CDR3 spans 16 residues. The CDR3 region has the DNA TGCGCCAGCAGCTCAACGGACAGGCCCCCCACAGATACGCAGTATTTT. It is translated as CASSSTDRPPTDTQYF.

In its sample, this clonotype was seen a few times. The chain joins TRBV5-1 to TRBJ2-7; D not resolved. Germline values: CDR1 SGHRS, CDR2 YFSETQ. V was cut by 1 base and J by 2 bases, with 10 bases left in between. The CDR3 runs 14 residues. CDR3 protein: CASSLNVGPYEQYF. The CDR3 nucleotides are TGCGCCAGCAGCTTGAATGTAGGGCCCTACGAGCAGTACTTC.

The V gene is TRBV6-5, the J gene TRBJ2-5; D might be TRBD1 (7 bases). Germline CDR1 MNHEY, CDR2 SVGAGI. The V and J ends lost 1 base and 5 bases respectively, with 14 bases between them. The CDR3 spans 15 residues. In DNA, the CDR3 is TGTGCCAGCAGTTACTTTAACCCAGGGGGGGAGACCCAGTACTTC. Translation: CASSYFNPGGETQYF.

The rearrangement links TRBV3-1 to TRBJ1-5, with D unresolved. This CDR3 is 15 amino acids long. With 1 base removed from V and 7 bases from J, the gap between germline ends came to 14 bases. CDR1 LGHDT and CDR2 YNNKEL come from the germline V gene (reference sequence). The CDR3 is CASSQGRSRIQPQHF. CDR3 in DNA: TGTGCCAGCAGCCAAGGGAGGTCGCGGATCCAGCCCCAGCATTTT.